This T cell receptor (beta chain) is from a study of technical replicates of blood from a handful of donors (dated by TCRdb to the late 2010s). The table lists this clone with a count of one. There is no known antigen for this receptor. No base-level quality is on record; no much larger clone is a single base apart. V trim: 1 base; J trim: 0 bases; unmatched bases: 1. The CDR3 runs 16 amino acids, cysteine and phenylalanine included. The DNA shown is the 48-base CDR3, in frame from base 1. CDR1 and CDR2 are drawn from the germline V gene: SGHDN, FVKESK. Preparation of the library involved the immunoSEQ multiplex PCR assay. In TCRdb, the immuneACCESS table is reduced to in-frame sequences with V and J assigned. These tables do not hold every clone; where another copy was compared, an unresolved V gene accounts for under half, and the others remain unexplained. This sample has under 70,000 clones in its table, and roughly 92% of those were observed once. Over 4% of the sample goes to the ten largest clones.

This sequence uses TRBV14 and TRBJ2-2; a stretch of 8 junction bases matches TRBD1. The TCR was taken from a human donor in good health. Some clones in this sample may be carry-over from other donors' samples. Specimen: PBMCs. The nucleotide sequence reads TGTGCCAGCAGCCAAGGGACAGGGTCGAACACCGGGGAGCTGTTTTTT. Translated, this is CASSQGTGSNTGELFF.